Listed below are T cell receptor beta chains from one sample, sequenced in a study of cytomegalovirus exposure and HLA in healthy donors. Only in-frame clones appear in the TCRdb table, and some are missing; sequencing was by immunoSEQ multiplex PCR. The data show under 200,000 clones, with about 88% seen just once and 2% to 2.5% held by the top ten. The sample taken for sequencing was PBMCs. The origin of the receptors is a young woman in good health and CMV-seronegative. The CDR3 runs from the conserved cysteine through the conserved F or W. D genes are given only for firm matches. The size of a clone is reported for some rows only, either as once, few or many, or as a class for expanded clones.

TRBJ1-1	-	TRBV7-9	-	CASSSQTNTEAFF	TGTGCCAGCAGCTCACAAACAAACACTGAAGCTTTCTTT
TRBJ1-1	-	TRBV6-6	-	CASSYPQVEAFF	TGTGCCAGCAGTTATCCACAGGTTGAAGCTTTCTTT
TRBJ2-1	-	TRBV29-1	-	CSVGLDYRDEQFF	TGCAGCGTTGGACTAGACTATAGGGATGAGCAGTTCTTC
TRBJ2-1	-	TRBV18	-	CASSPRQDLGDNEQFF	TGTGCCAGCTCACCACGACAGGACCTGGGGGACAATGAGCAGTTCTTC
TRBJ1-5	-	TRBV2	-	CASSGLQGILQPQHF	TGTGCCAGCAGTGGACTTCAGGGGATACTTCAGCCCCAGCATTTT
TRBJ2-7	-	TRBV27	-	CASGYRVYEQYF	TGTGCCAGCGGGTACAGAGTCTACGAGCAGTACTTC
TRBJ2-7	-	TRBV6-5	-	CASSYTRAREQYF	TGTGCCAGCAGTTACACCAGGGCACGAGAGCAGTACTTC
TRBJ2-1	TRBD2	TRBV4-1	-	CASSQYGTSGNEQFF	TGCGCCAGCAGCCAATACGGGACTAGCGGCAATGAGCAGTTCTTC
TRBJ2-7	TRBD1	TRBV2	-	CASSVDRVPYEQYF	TGTGCCAGCAGTGTTGACAGGGTCCCCTACGAGCAGTACTTC
TRBJ2-5	TRBD1	TRBV6-1	-	CASSRGPWGIQYF	TGTGCCAGCTCCAGGGGGCCTTGGGGGATCCAGTACTTC
TRBJ2-7	-	TRBV6-6	-	CASSRQSPYEQYF	TGTGCCAGCAGTAGACAGAGCCCCTACGAGCAGTACTTC
TRBJ2-3	-	TRBV5-6	-	CASSLTSRDTQYF	TGTGCCAGCAGCTTAACTAGCCGAGATACGCAGTATTTT
TRBJ1-1	-	TRBV19	-	CASSFRVVNTEAFF	TGTGCCAGTAGTTTCCGGGTTGTGAACACTGAAGCTTTCTTT
TRBJ1-1	TRBD1	TRBV5-6	-	CASSLAGQGAEWNTEAFF	TGTGCCAGCAGCTTGGCTGGTCAGGGGGCGGAATGGAACACTGAAGCTTTCTTT
TRBJ1-1	-	TRBV15	-	CATSRGGVSHTEAFF	TGTGCCACCAGCAGAGGGGGAGTGAGTCACACTGAAGCTTTCTTT
TRBJ2-7	-	TRBV29-1	few	CSGGEAYEQYF	TGCAGCGGGGGAGAAGCCTACGAGCAGTACTTC
TRBJ2-3	-	TRBV15	-	CATSRGGNREVTDTQYF	TGTGCCACCAGCAGGGGGGGGAACAGGGAGGTAACAGATACGCAGTATTTT
TRBJ1-2	TRBD1	TRBV18	-	CASSNSGGDGYTF	TGTGCCAGCTCAAACTCAGGGGGCGATGGCTACACCTTC
TRBJ2-5	TRBD2	TRBV27	-	CASSPTSGGGFETQYF	TGTGCCAGCAGTCCCACTAGCGGGGGGGGGTTTGAGACCCAGTACTTC
TRBJ2-3	-	TRBV7-9	-	CASSLLLASSTDTQYF	TGTGCCAGCAGCTTACTTCTAGCGTCTAGCACAGATACGCAGTATTTT
TRBJ2-1	-	TRBV4-3	-	CASSQDPSSYNEQFF	TGCGCCAGCAGCCAAGATCCTAGTTCCTACAATGAGCAGTTCTTC
TRBJ1-1	-	TRBV30	-	CAWRATGWAFF	TGTGCCTGGAGGGCCACGGGGTGGGCTTTCTTT
TRBJ1-2	-	TRBV19	-	CASGFGGYGYTF	TGTGCCAGTGGCTTCGGGGGCTATGGCTACACCTTC
TRBJ1-1	-	TRBV18	-	CASSPKSLEDTEAFF	TGTGCCAGCTCCCCCAAAAGTCTGGAGGACACTGAAGCTTTCTTT
TRBJ1-2	-	TRBV4-3	-	CASSQDAGSGNYGYTF	TGCGCCAGCAGCCAAGATGCGGGGTCGGGTAACTATGGCTACACCTTC
TRBJ2-7	-	TRBV19	-	CASSSLHDINPSSVSYYEQYF	TGTGCCAGTAGTAGCCTTCACGACATCAATCCTTCTAGCGTTAGTTATTACGAGCAGTACTTC
TRBJ1-4	-	TRBV7-9	-	CASSLGRRTDTHNEKLFF	TGTGCCAGCAGCTTAGGTCGGAGGACGGATACTCATAATGAAAAACTGTTTTTT
TRBJ1-2	TRBD1	TRBV29-1	once	CSVETPGTGGYGYTF	TGCAGCGTTGAAACCCCCGGGACAGGGGGCTATGGCTACACCTTC
TRBJ2-7	TRBD1	TRBV7-9	-	CASSSTGVRYEQYF	TGTGCCAGCAGCTCCACAGGGGTTCGGTACGAGCAGTACTTC
TRBJ2-3	-	TRBV18	-	CASSPRDTQDTQYF	TGTGCCAGCTCACCCCGGGACACCCAGGATACGCAGTATTTT
TRBJ1-1	-	TRBV10-3	-	CAISESGGVNTEAFF	TGTGCCATCAGTGAGTCTGGGGGGGTGAACACTGAAGCTTTCTTT
TRBJ1-5	-	TRBV5-1	-	CASSATPGYNQPQHF	TGCGCCAGCAGCGCCACCCCAGGGTATAATCAGCCCCAGCATTTT
TRBJ2-5	TRBD1	TRBV27	-	CASRRRQGYQETQYF	TGTGCCAGCCGGCGAAGACAGGGGTACCAAGAGACCCAGTACTTC
TRBJ1-2	-	TRBV6-5	-	CASSEGRAHGYTF	TGTGCCAGCAGTGAGGGTAGGGCGCATGGCTACACCTTC
TRBJ2-1	TRBD2	TRBV10-2	-	CASKVELAGGKDEQFF	TGCGCCAGCAAAGTGGAACTAGCGGGAGGAAAAGATGAGCAGTTCTTC
TRBJ1-2	-	TRBV6-4	-	CASSDSGGAVVGYTF	TGTGCCAGCAGTGACTCAGGGGGGGCCGTCGTGGGCTACACCTTC
TRBJ2-5	-	TRBV19	-	CASSATGTHRSETQYF	TGTGCCAGTAGTGCCACCGGGACTCATAGGAGCGAGACCCAGTACTTC
TRBJ2-5	-	TRBV21-1	few	CASRPGLAGDFEETQYF	TGTGCCAGCAGACCGGGACTAGCGGGAGATTTTGAAGAGACCCAGTACTTC
TRBJ2-1	-	TRBV7-2	-	CASSFTGLDEQFF	TGTGCCAGCAGCTTTACAGGGTTGGATGAGCAGTTCTTC
TRBJ1-1	TRBD1	TRBV6-1	-	CASREGQGVFMNTEAFF	TGTGCCAGCAGGGAAGGACAGGGGGTTTTTATGAACACTGAAGCTTTCTTT
TRBJ1-3	-	TRBV6-5	-	CASSSSSGNTIYF	TGTGCCAGCAGCTCCTCCTCTGGAAACACCATATATTTT
TRBJ1-6	TRBD1	TRBV4-1	-	CASSHEQGTNSPLHF	TGCGCCAGCAGCCACGAACAGGGGACTAATTCACCCCTCCACTTT